Included here is one T cell receptor beta chain sequence, with context. Germline CDR1 is LNHDA and CDR2 is SQIVND (reference sequence). V was shortened by 3 bases and J by 7 bases, with 19 bases between the two germline ends. This CDR3 spans 16 amino acids. This entry belongs to a study of cytomegalovirus exposure and HLA in healthy donors. The PCR used 60 Vbeta and 13 Jbeta primers. Generated by immunoSEQ multiplex PCR, the TCRdb table keeps only in-frame clones and is missing some. This repertoire shows 150,000 to 250,000 clones, over 65% found once; its top ten account for 0.075% to 0.1%. The sequence came from a boy aged 2 to 9 in good health and CMV-seronegative. The chain uses TRBV19 and TRBJ2-1; unclear D gene. The sequenced sample consisted of PBMCs. This CDR3 is CASSIKMVLPRNEQFF. CDR3 sequence (DNA): TGTGCCAGTAGTATCAAGATGGTTCTCCCGCGGAATGAGCAGTTCTTC.